One sample yielded the 23 T cell receptor beta chains listed below, sequenced in a study of T-cell reconstitution after alpha-beta-depleted transplantation in children. Using unique molecular identifiers, the investigators prepared the TCRbeta library. Each CDR3 protein is one row after TCRdb ran MiXCR on the PCR reads. The sample carries approximately 650,000 distinct CDR3 sequences, roughly 13% recorded once. The sample consisted of PBMCs, taken before TCRalphabeta/CD19-depleted stem cell transplant. These receptors all stem from a girl aged 2 to 10 with congenital amegakaryocytic thrombocytopenia, due to receive a stem cell transplant.

This clonotype was seen many times. This chain uses TRBV20-1 with TRBJ2-7; 8 nucleotides agree with TRBD2. Germline V gives CDR1 DFQATT, CDR2 SNEGSKA (reference sequence). The J segment lost 4 bases and the V segment lost 5 bases, leaving 13 bases of the junction unmatched. The CDR3 has 15 residues. CDR3 protein: CSAGSPGLAPYEQYF. In DNA, the CDR3 is TGCAGTGCTGGGTCCCCTGGACTAGCTCCGTACGAGCAGTACTTC.

This clonotype was counted only a few times. The V and J genes are TRBV12-3 or TRBV12-4 and TRBJ2-3, with a weak D call TRBD2 (5 bases). CDR3 length: 13 residues. V lost 1 base and J 7 bases, leaving 9 bases between the germline ends. CDR3 coding DNA: TGTGCCAGCAGTTTAGGAGGGTTGAATACGCAGTATTTT. Its protein product is CASSLGGLNTQYF.

This clonotype was seen a handful of times. CDR3 nucleotides: TGCAGTGCCCAGAGGAACACTGAAGCTTTCTTT. Its translation: CSAQRNTEAFF. The rearrangement joins TRBV20-1 to TRBJ1-1, with D unclear. Trimming shortened V by 6 bases and J by 1 base, and 6 bases separated the two germline ends. The CDR3 extends over 11 amino acids. Germline CDR1 DFQATT, CDR2 SNEGSKA (reference sequence).

This clonotype was recorded once. A read error is possible here, since a much larger clone lies one base away. The V gene is TRBV20-1, the J gene TRBJ2-1; D is unclear. Per germline, CDR1 DFQATT and CDR2 SNEGSKA (reference sequence). The CDR3 has 12 residues. Written as DNA, the CDR3 is TGCAATGCTAATAATCCGCGGAATGAGCAGTTCTTC. It specifies CNANNPRNEQFF.

J is TRBJ2-1 and V is TRBV19; D gene ambiguous. The CDR3 runs to 14 residues. The V end lost 8 bases, the J end lost 2 bases, and 13 bases lay between the germline ends. Germline V gene data show CDR1 as LNHDA and CDR2 as SQIVND (reference sequence). The CDR3 coding sequence is TGTGCCAGTGCCAAAATGGACGCCTACAATGAGCAGTTCTTC. This gives the protein CASAKMDAYNEQFF.

At least ten counts were recorded for this clonotype. The chain recombines TRBV28 with TRBJ2-5; the match to TRBD1 covers 7 bases. Germline CDR1 reads MDHEN; CDR2 reads SYDVKM. The ends lost 6 bases at V and 6 bases at J; junction bases unmatched: 13. The CDR3 extends over 15 amino acids. CDR3 DNA sequence: TGTGCCAGCAGCCCTGACAGGGTAGTAAAAAAGACCCAGTACTTC. It encodes CASSPDRVVKKTQYF.

This clonotype was observed a few times. V gene TRBV6-2 or TRBV6-3 combines with J gene TRBJ2-2; D is ambiguous. The germline V gene has CDR1 MNHEY and CDR2 SVGEGT. V dropped 7 bases and J dropped 4 bases, with 25 bases sitting between them. CDR3 length: 18 residues. CDR3 residues: CASTWNPGGRTSTGELFF. CDR3 DNA: TGTGCCAGCACCTGGAACCCGGGCGGACGAACTTCCACCGGGGAGCTGTTTTTT.

The sample holds many counts of this clonotype. The chain uses TRBV3-1 and TRBJ1-1, with D unresolved. This CDR3 is built from 13 residues. CDR1 LGHDT and CDR2 YNNKEL come from the germline V gene (reference sequence). With 1 base removed from V and 1 base from J, the gap between germline ends came to 4 bases. The CDR3: CASSQGGNTEAFF. CDR3 DNA: TGTGCCAGCAGCCAAGGCGGGAACACTGAAGCTTTCTTT.

The chain recombines TRBV15 with TRBJ1-6; weak D call: TRBD1 (5 bases). Germline V gene sequence: CDR1 LNHNV, CDR2 YYDKDF (reference sequence). The CDR3 consists of 15 residues. With 0 bases removed from V and 10 bases from J, the gap between germline ends came to 13 bases. The CDR3 coding sequence is TGTGCCACCAGCAGAGACCGGGGCCCAGGGTCACCCCTCCACTTT. Its protein is CATSRDRGPGSPLHF. The full variable domain, completed using reference TRBV15 and TRBJ1-6, is DAMVIQNPRYQVTQFGKPVTLSCSQTLNHNVMYWYQQKSSQAPKLLFHYYDKDFNNEADTPDNFQSRRPNTSFCFLDIRSPGLGDTAMYLCATSRDRGPGSPLHFGNGTRLTVT.

This clonotype was observed a few times. The chain has TRBV12-3 or TRBV12-4 and TRBJ1-5; D may be TRBD1 (6 bases). The V gene lost 7 bases and the J gene lost 3 bases, with 7 bases spanning the gap. The CDR3 runs 12 residues. CDR3 coding DNA: TGTGCCAGCAACAGGGCCAATCAGCCCCAGCATTTT. Protein product: CASNRANQPQHF.

The sample holds many counts of this clonotype. The chain combines TRBV20-1 with TRBJ2-3, with 12 bases identical to TRBD2. Germline V gene lookup returns CDR1 DFQATT and CDR2 SNEGSKA (reference sequence). The V gene end was trimmed by 3 bases and the J gene end by 3 bases; junction bases not matched to a gene: 10. This CDR3 is 17 amino acids long. In DNA form, the CDR3 reads TGCAGTGCTAGCACACCCCTAGCGGGAGGGCCAACAGATACGCAGTATTTT. Its translation: CSASTPLAGGPTDTQYF.

This clonotype was detected ten times or more. This chain links TRBV5-1 with TRBJ2-3; tentative D call: TRBD2 (6 bases). The V gene's germline CDR1 is SGHRS and CDR2 YFSETQ. Trimming cost V 4 bases and J 3 bases, with 18 bases left between them. This CDR3 region has 16 residues. CDR3 DNA: TGCGCCAGCAGCCCCCGACTAGATTTCGATACAGATACGCAGTATTTT. Its translation: CASSPRLDFDTDTQYF.

This chain uses TRBV7-7 with TRBJ2-2, with TRBD2 as a possible D gene (6 bases). V dropped 4 bases and J dropped 3 bases, with 15 bases sitting between them. This CDR3 is built from 16 residues. Germline lookup yields CDR1 SSHAT and CDR2 FNYEAQ (reference sequence). This CDR3 reads CASSSPGGIHTGELFF. The DNA for the CDR3 is TGTGCCAGCAGCTCACCGGGCGGGATTCACACCGGGGAGCTGTTTTTT.

The chain couples TRBV5-1 to TRBJ2-2; 8 nucleotides agree with TRBD1. This CDR3 spans 14 amino acids. The germline V gene encodes CDR1 SGHRS and CDR2 YFSETQ. V lost 3 bases to trimming and J lost 5 bases; unmatched junction nucleotides: 3. CDR3 coding DNA: TGCGCCAGCAGCTCTTACAGGGGGACCGGGGAGCTGTTTTTT. Its protein product is CASSSYRGTGELFF.

This clonotype was picked up many times. The gene calls are TRBV28 and TRBJ2-7; weak D call: TRBD1 (6 bases). CDR1 and CDR2 (germline): MDHEN, SYDVKM. V shed 6 bases and J shed 2 bases, with 14 bases lying between them. There are 14 residues in the CDR3. The CDR3 bases are TGTGCCAGCAGGCCCTCCGACAGGCCCTACGAGCAGTACTTC. It yields the protein CASRPSDRPYEQYF.

This clonotype turned up a few times. This chain joins TRBV4-2 and TRBJ2-7; no clear D. This CDR3 is 13 amino acids long. CDR1 is LGHNA, CDR2 YNFKEQ, per germline. Trimming left V 5 bases short and J 3 bases short, with 11 bases between. The DNA of the CDR3 is TGTGCCAGCAGCTTCGAGGTCCTCTACGAGCAGTACTTC. It yields the protein CASSFEVLYEQYF.

DNA for the CDR3: TGTGCCAGTAGCCCGACACACGTGCAACTAAACAGGGGGTCGAATGAAAAACTGTTTTTT. It is translated as CASSPTHVQLNRGSNEKLFF. V usage is TRBV7-6 and J usage is TRBJ1-4; 8 bases are shared with TRBD1. Losses at the gene ends were 9 bases for V and 5 bases for J; bases not matched to a gene: 26. This CDR3 is built from 20 residues. Germline V gene data show CDR1 as SGHVS and CDR2 as FNYEAQ.

This clonotype has more than one count but fewer than ten. The genes are TRBV7-2 and TRBJ1-4, with D tentatively TRBD1 (5 bases). Trimming stripped 2 bases from V and 11 bases from J, with 15 bases between. Germline V gene sequence: CDR1 SGHTA, CDR2 FQGNSA. The CDR3 contains 14 residues. The CDR3 region is CASSLSQGLRKLFF. The CDR3 region has the DNA TGTGCCAGCAGCTTATCCCAGGGATTGAGGAAACTGTTTTTT.

The chain links TRBV7-2 to TRBJ2-1, with D maybe TRBD2 (6 bases). CDR3 length equals 16 residues. In germline, CDR1 is SGHTA, CDR2 FQGNSA. V lost 7 bases, J lost 8 bases, and 24 bases lay in between. The CDR3 nucleotides read TGTGCCAGCACCGCCTACCGGGGCGGGACGTCGGATGAGCAGTTCTTC. This sequence encodes CASTAYRGGTSDEQFF. Combining the CDR3 with reference TRBV7-2 and TRBJ2-1 gives the whole variable domain GAGVSQSPSNKVTEKGKDVELRCDPISGHTALYWYRQSLGQGLEFLIYFQGNSAPDKSGLPSDRFSAERTGGSVSTLTIQRTQQEDSAVYLCASTAYRGGTSDEQFFGPGTRLTVL.

At least ten counts were recorded for this clonotype. This chain uses TRBV12-3 or TRBV12-4 with TRBJ2-7; 7 bases are shared with TRBD1. This CDR3 has 13 amino acids. The J segment lost 4 bases and the V segment lost 6 bases, leaving 6 bases of the junction unmatched. This chain's CDR3 is CASRPGQFYEQYF. The DNA for the CDR3 is TGTGCCAGCAGGCCGGGACAGTTTTACGAGCAGTACTTC.

Note on this clonotype: Because the CDR3 is missing its conserved closing phenylalanine or tryptophan, this is likely a read error. This chain connects TRBV5-1 to TRBJ1-5, with a tentative D call TRBD1 (6 bases). V shed 1 base and J shed 5 bases, with 10 bases lying between them. The CDR3 has 14 amino acids. Germline-derived CDR1 and CDR2 are SGHRS and YFSETQ. The CDR3 reads CASSLSAGDQPQHI. The CDR3 DNA reads TGCGCCAGCAGCTTGTCTGCAGGGGATCAGCCCCAGCATATT.

This clonotype came up many times. The chain is built from TRBV12-3 or TRBV12-4 and TRBJ1-5; TRBD1 might be the D (5 bases). V lost 5 bases to trimming and J lost 1 base, with 9 bases between them. There are 14 residues in the CDR3. The CDR3 spells CASSRDYSNQPQHF. Here the CDR3 DNA reads TGTGCCAGCAGTAGGGACTACAGCAATCAGCCCCAGCATTTT.

The chain combines TRBV28 with TRBJ2-7; 8 bases are a match to TRBD2. This CDR3 is built from 15 residues. With V trimmed by 6 bases and J by 5 bases, 12 bases remained unmatched. CDR1 MDHEN and CDR2 SYDVKM come from the germline V gene. The CDR3 sequence is CASSLGLAPKDEQYF. Written as DNA, the CDR3 is TGTGCCAGCAGCCTCGGACTAGCCCCTAAGGACGAGCAGTACTTC.